This T cell receptor beta chain was recorded in a study of blood T cell repertoires in COVID-19. V gave up 3 bases and J gave up 8 bases, with 16 bases separating them. This CDR3 spans 14 amino acids. In germline, CDR1 is LNHDA, CDR2 SQIVND (reference sequence). Authors' processing steps: Reference gene primer amplification in the assay estimated nucleated cell counts. Repertoires were generated with immunoSEQ multiplex PCR, while TCRdb's copy carries only in-frame clones and drops some. Clone size and V and J calls were adopted from that table, with D and trimming inferred from the DNA. The data show about 400,000 clones, 89% seen once. Participants were aged about 18 to 100 years from roughly 25 US areas.

This sequence was found in a woman aged 30 to 39 who had recovered from COVID-19. The chain carries TRBV19 and TRBJ1-2; D is unresolved. Sequences were obtained from PBMCs or T cells enriched from blood (not recorded which). The CDR3 protein is CASSIGPLEGGYTF. Written as DNA, the CDR3 is TGTGCCAGTAGTATCGGGCCCCTCGAGGGAGGCTACACCTTC.